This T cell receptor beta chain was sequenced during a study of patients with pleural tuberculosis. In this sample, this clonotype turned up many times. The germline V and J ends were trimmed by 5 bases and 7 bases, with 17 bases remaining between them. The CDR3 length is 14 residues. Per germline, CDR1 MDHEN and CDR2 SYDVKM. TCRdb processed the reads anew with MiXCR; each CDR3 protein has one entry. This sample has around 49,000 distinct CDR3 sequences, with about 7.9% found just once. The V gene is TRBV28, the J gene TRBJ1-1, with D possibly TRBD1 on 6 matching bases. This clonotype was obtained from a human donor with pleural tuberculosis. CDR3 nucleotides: TGTGCCAGCAGTGTGCCCCAAGGGGGGGGTGAAGCTTTCTTT. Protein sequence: CASSVPQGGGEAFF.